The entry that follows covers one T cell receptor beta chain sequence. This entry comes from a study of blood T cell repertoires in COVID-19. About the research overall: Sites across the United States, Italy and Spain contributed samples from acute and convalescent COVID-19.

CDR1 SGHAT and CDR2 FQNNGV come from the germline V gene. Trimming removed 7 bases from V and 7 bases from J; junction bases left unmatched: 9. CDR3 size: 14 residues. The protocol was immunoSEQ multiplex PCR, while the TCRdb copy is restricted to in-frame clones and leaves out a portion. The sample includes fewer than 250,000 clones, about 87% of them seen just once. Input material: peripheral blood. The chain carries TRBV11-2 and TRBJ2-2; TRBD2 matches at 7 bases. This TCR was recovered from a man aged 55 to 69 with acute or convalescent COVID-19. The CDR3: CASTRRLAIGELFF. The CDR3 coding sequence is TGTGCCAGCACCCGACGACTAGCTATCGGGGAGCTGTTTTTT.